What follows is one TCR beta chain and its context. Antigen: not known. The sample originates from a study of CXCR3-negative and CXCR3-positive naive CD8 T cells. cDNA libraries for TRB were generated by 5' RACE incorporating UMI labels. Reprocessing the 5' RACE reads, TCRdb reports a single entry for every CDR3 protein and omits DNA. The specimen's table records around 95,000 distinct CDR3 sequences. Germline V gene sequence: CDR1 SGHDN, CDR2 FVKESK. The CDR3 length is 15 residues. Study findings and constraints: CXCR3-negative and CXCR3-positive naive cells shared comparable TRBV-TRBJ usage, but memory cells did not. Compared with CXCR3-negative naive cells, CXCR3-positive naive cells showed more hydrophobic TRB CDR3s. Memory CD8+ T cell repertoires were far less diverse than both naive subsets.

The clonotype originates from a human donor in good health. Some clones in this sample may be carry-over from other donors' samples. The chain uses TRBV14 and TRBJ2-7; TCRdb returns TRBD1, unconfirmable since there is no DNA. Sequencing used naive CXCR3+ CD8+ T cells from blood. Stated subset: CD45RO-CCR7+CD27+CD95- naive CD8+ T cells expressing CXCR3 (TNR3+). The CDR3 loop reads CASSQGTGDSYEQYF.